This TCR beta chain stems from a study of T cell repertoires in cytomegalovirus infection (dated by TCRdb to the late 2010s). Regarding the research as a whole: Alongside well-studied HLA-B-restricted epitopes, the peptide stimulations were aimed at recently identified HLA-C-restricted CMV epitopes, whose presentation resists viral immunomodulation. Donor HLA type was relevant to the analysis, because carriage of CMV infection together with the matching HLA type was indicated by public TCR beta signatures.

General findings and caveats noted by the study authors: In the ex vivo response, HLA-C-restricted CMV-specific TCR beta clonotypes were dominant, and in two of eight donors the single most frequent clonotype came from this HLA-C-restricted group. In both this cohort and an independent roughly 350-donor cohort, the cumulative frequency of public TCR beta family members distinguished carriers of CMV infection plus the relevant HLA type.

The count of this clonotype is one. Its antigen has not been determined. No much larger clone exists at a distance of one base, and base qualities are not known. A lone read is weak support. The label giving this sample's treatment or condition can be read as: in vitro stimulation with specific CMV peptide epitopes to enrich CMV-specific T cells. As encoded in the germline V gene (reference sequence), CDR1 is MNHEY while CDR2 is SMNVEV. Inclusive of the bounding cysteine and phenylalanine, the CDR3 is 14 residues long. The entry retains the CDR3 DNA only, 42 bases that are in frame from base 1. V drops 7 bases and J drops 1 base, leaving 13 bases in between. Sequencing relied on an Illumina HiSeq 1500. The raw public data were reprocessed by TCRdb itself: fastp quality trimming at Q25, MiXCR clonotype calling, in-frame beta chains only. A single entry per CDR3 protein holds the most common genes and DNA from its merged rows. The sample data list approximately 770,000 distinct CDR3 sequences, and under 35% of these were observed just once. Clones ranked in the top ten supply around 12% of the sample.

The clonotype originates from a human donor in good health (CMV status not recorded). Some clones in this sample may be carry-over from other donors' samples. The chain uses TRBV27 and TRBJ1-1; matching of 6 bases hints at TRBD1 as the D gene. This sample comprised cultured CD8+ T cells from PBMCs, obtained from culture after CMV antigen stimulation. The CDR3 region has the sequence CASNPLTGNTEAFF. The DNA is TGTGCCAGCAATCCCCTGACAGGGAACACTGAAGCTTTCTTT.